The clone carrying this T cell receptor (beta chain) was observed at least ten times. The CDR3 length is 15 residues. The ends were cut back, 2 bases at V and 3 bases at J, with 11 bases in the middle. This entry comes from a study of metastatic and nonmetastatic thyroid tumors. Through MiXCR, TCRdb re-clonotyped the PCR reads. This sample has about 28,000 clones; 20% to 25% occur once, and the top ten carry about two fifths. Thyroid surgery took place with no prior treatment in any patient. This sequence joins TRBV12-3 or TRBV12-4 and TRBJ1-5; D remains ambiguous. The receptor's source is a female donor with papillary thyroid cancer or a benign thyroid nodule (not recorded which). Some clones in this sample may be carry-over from other donors' samples. Material: blood. The CDR3 loop is CASSLIWVTNQPQHF. In DNA form, the CDR3 reads TGTGCCAGCAGTTTAATATGGGTCACCAATCAGCCCCAGCATTTT.